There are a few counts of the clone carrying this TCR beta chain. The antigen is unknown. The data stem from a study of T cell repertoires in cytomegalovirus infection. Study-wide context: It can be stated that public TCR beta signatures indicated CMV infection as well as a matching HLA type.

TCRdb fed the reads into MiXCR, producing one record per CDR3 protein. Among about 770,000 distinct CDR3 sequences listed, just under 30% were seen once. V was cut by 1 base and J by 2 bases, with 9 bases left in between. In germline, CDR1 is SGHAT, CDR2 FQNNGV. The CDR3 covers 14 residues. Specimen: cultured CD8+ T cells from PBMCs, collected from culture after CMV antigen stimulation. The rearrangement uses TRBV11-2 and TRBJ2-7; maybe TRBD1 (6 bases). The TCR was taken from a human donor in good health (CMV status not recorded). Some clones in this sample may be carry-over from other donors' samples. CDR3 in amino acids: CASSLGDITYEQYF. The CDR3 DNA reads TGTGCCAGCAGCTTAGGGGACATAACCTACGAGCAGTACTTC.